This is a list of T cell receptor beta chains from one sample in a study of cytomegalovirus exposure and HLA in healthy donors. TCRdb keeps only in-frame clones here, not all; method: immunoSEQ multiplex PCR. The data show about 77,000 clones, about 79% seen once. Sequencing was carried out using PBMCs. These TCRs come from a man between 40 and 49 years old in good health and CMV-seronegative. The CDR3 runs from the conserved cysteine through the conserved F or W. Fields, in order: clone size, J gene, D gene, V gene, CDR3 DNA, CDR3 protein. D genes are given only for firm matches. Clone size is not always given. Where it is, it says once, few, many or a class for expanded clones.

- TRBJ2-7 - TRBV18 TGTGCCAGCTCACCAGGTAACGGTATCGACGAGCAGTACTTC CASSPGNGIDEQYF
few TRBJ1-5 - TRBV28 TGTGCCAGCAGTTTATCGACAGCTAATCAGCCCCAGCATTTT CASSLSTANQPQHF
- TRBJ2-5 TRBD1 TRBV6-1 TGTGCCAGCTCAGGACAGGTCCAAGAGACCCAGTACTTC CASSGQVQETQYF
- TRBJ2-2 - TRBV9 TGTGCCAGCAGCGCACAGGGCGACACCGGGGAGCTGTTTTTT CASSAQGDTGELFF
- TRBJ1-2 - TRBV18 - CASFGQGAHTF
- TRBJ2-3 TRBD2 TRBV7-3 TGTGCCAGCAGCTTAATGAGCGGGAGTCCAGATACGCAGTATTTT CASSLMSGSPDTQYF
- TRBJ1-4 - TRBV5-6 TGTGCCAGCAGCCCGATGGACTCGATTGGTGAAAAACTGTTTTTT CASSPMDSIGEKLFF
- TRBJ2-1 - TRBV27 TGTGCCAGCAGTTTCGGAGGGAGCTCCTACAATGAGCAGTTCTTC CASSFGGSSYNEQFF
- TRBJ2-3 - TRBV6-5 TGTGCCAGCAGTTACTTCCCCCTTGTCCGGTCGGATACGCAGTATTTT CASSYFPLVRSDTQYF
few TRBJ2-7 - TRBV19 TGTGCCAGTAGTTTAGCAGGGCGGGGATCTTACGAGCAGTACTTC CASSLAGRGSYEQYF
- TRBJ2-1 - TRBV11-2 TGTGCCAGCAGCTTAGACCGGGTCACCTACAATGAGCAGTTCTTC CASSLDRVTYNEQFF
- TRBJ2-7 TRBD2 TRBV25-1 TGTGCCAGCAGTATGGCGGGAGCACCCTCCTACGAGCAGTACTTC CASSMAGAPSYEQYF
- TRBJ1-6 TRBD1 TRBV2 TGTGCCAGCAGTGGGAGGACAGGGGGCAACGGGTCACCCCTCCACTTT CASSGRTGGNGSPLHF
- TRBJ2-3 TRBD2 TRBV13 TGTGCCAGCAGCGCCGCGAGCGGGACTAGCGTAACAGATACGCAGTATTTT CASSAASGTSVTDTQYF
- TRBJ2-1 TRBD2 TRBV28 TGTGCCAGCAGCTGGGGGGGTGAGCAGTTCTTC CASSWGGEQFF
- TRBJ1-4 - TRBV30 TGTGCCTGGAGTGTACGTAGAATTTCTTCGGGGTGGGAAGAAAAACTGTTTTTT CAWSVRRISSGWEEKLFF
- TRBJ2-2 - TRBV14 TGTGCCAGCAGCCAAGTTCGGGGGACCGGGGAGCTGTTTTTT CASSQVRGTGELFF
- TRBJ2-2 TRBD1 TRBV28 TGTGCCAGCAGTACGGGACAGGGAGACACCGGGGAGCTGTTTTTT CASSTGQGDTGELFF
- TRBJ2-6 - TRBV6-5 TGTGCCAGCAGTCCCTTCGTTGGGGCCAACGGCCTGACTTTC CASSPFVGANGLTF
- TRBJ2-2 TRBD1 TRBV11-3 TGTGCCAGCAGCTTAGACCAATCCGGGACAGGGAACACCGGGGAGCTGTTTTTT CASSLDQSGTGNTGELFF
few TRBJ2-3 - TRBV2 TGTGCCAGCAGCACACAGGGTTCTAGCACAGATACGCAGTATTTT CASSTQGSSTDTQYF
- TRBJ2-3 TRBD2 TRBV29-1 TGCAGCGCCAGGACTAGCGGGAGCTCAGATACGCAGTATTTT CSARTSGSSDTQYF
- TRBJ2-5 - TRBV7-2 TGTGCCAGCAGCCGTCTTTACACAGAGACCCAGTACTTC CASSRLYTETQYF
- TRBJ1-5 - TRBV19 TGTGCCAGTACTTCTAAGGGGGTCGACGCCGGGACGAATCAGCCCCAGCATTTT CASTSKGVDAGTNQPQHF
- TRBJ1-1 - TRBV27 TGTGCCAGCGGACTTCTGGGTCGAATGAACACTGAAGCTTTCTTT CASGLLGRMNTEAFF
- TRBJ1-1 - TRBV28 TGTGCCAGCAGTCCCCCAGACAGGACTCTTAACACTGAAGCTTTCTTT CASSPPDRTLNTEAFF
- TRBJ2-5 - TRBV6-5 TGTGCCAGCATGCGGGCAGGGGCTAGGGAGACCCAGTACTTC CASMRAGARETQYF
- TRBJ1-4 TRBD1 TRBV28 TGTGCCAGCAGTAGAAGACAGGGTTCTAATGAAAAACTGTTTTTT CASSRRQGSNEKLFF
- TRBJ2-6 - TRBV9 TGTGCCAGCAGCGTAGGGCCCGGGGGGCCTGGGGCCAACGTCCTGACTTTC CASSVGPGGPGANVLTF
- TRBJ2-7 - TRBV28 TGTGCCAGCAGTTTTTTGTATTCCTCCTACGAGCAGTACTTC CASSFLYSSYEQYF
- TRBJ2-5 - TRBV7-2 TGTGCCAGCAGCGTATTAGCGGAAGAGACCCAGTACTTC CASSVLAEETQYF
- TRBJ2-1 TRBD1 TRBV18 TGTGCCAGCTCAGCGGGACAGGGGGCAGCGGGGGAGTTCTTC CASSAGQGAAGEFF